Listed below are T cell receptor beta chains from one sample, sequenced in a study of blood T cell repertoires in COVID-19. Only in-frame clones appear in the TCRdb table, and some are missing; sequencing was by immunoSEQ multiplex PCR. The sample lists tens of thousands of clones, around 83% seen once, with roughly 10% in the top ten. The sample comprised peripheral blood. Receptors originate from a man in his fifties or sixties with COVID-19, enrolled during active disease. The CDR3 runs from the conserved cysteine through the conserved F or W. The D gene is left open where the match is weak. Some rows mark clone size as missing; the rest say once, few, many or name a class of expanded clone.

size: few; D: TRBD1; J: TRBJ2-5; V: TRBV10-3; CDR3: CAINYRDRGLETQYF; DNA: TGTGCCATCAATTACCGGGACAGGGGGCTTGAGACCCAGTACTTC
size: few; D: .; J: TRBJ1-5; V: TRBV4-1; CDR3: CASSQGTVPDQPQHF; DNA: TGCGCCAGCAGCCAAGGGACAGTACCCGACCAGCCCCAGCATTTT
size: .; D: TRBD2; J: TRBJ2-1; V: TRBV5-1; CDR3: CASSLYVSGSGNEQFF; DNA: TGCGCCAGCAGCTTGTACGTCAGCGGGAGTGGCAATGAGCAGTTCTTC
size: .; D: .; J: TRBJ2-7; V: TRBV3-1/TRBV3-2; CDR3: CASSQVTTSYEQYF; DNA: TGTGCCAGCAGCCAGGTCACTACCTCCTACGAGCAGTACTTC
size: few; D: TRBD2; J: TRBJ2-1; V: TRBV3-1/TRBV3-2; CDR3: CASSQERLAGSSYNEQFF; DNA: TGTGCCAGCAGCCAAGAGCGGCTAGCGGGGTCCTCCTACAATGAGCAGTTCTTC
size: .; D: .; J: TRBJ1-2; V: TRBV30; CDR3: CACNTVYGYTF; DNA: TGTGCCTGCAACACCGTCTATGGCTACACCTTC
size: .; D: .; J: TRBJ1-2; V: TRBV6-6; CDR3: CASADSRTF; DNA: TGTGCCAGCGCTGATAGTCGCACCTTC
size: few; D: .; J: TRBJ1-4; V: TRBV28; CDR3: CASSLSGVGRVFF; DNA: TGTGCCAGCAGTTTATCAGGGGTGGGGAGGGTGTTTTTT
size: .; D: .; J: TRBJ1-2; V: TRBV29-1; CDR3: CSVEVNYGYTF; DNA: TGCAGCGTTGAAGTAAACTATGGCTACACCTTC
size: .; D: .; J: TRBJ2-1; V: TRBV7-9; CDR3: CASRGEAGKDYNEQFF; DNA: TGTGCCAGCAGGGGAGAGGCGGGCAAGGACTACAATGAGCAGTTCTTC
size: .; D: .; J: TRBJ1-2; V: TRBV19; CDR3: CASRPDIREPHANYGYTF; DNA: TGTGCCAGTAGACCCGACATACGGGAGCCACACGCTAACTATGGCTACACCTTC
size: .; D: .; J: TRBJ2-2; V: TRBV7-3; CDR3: CASSLRVQGTGELFF; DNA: TGTGCCAGCAGCTTAAGGGTCCAGGGGACCGGGGAGCTGTTTTTT
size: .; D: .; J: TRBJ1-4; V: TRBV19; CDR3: CASSIRGREKLFF; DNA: TGTGCCAGTAGTATCAGGGGACGTGAAAAACTGTTTTTT
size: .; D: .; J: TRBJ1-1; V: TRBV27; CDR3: CASSFSIRGEAFF; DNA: TGTGCCAGCAGTTTCTCTATTAGAGGTGAAGCTTTCTTT
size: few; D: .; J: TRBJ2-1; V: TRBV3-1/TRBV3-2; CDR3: CASSQTGTEQFF; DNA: TGTGCCAGCAGCCAGACCGGGACAGAGCAGTTCTTC
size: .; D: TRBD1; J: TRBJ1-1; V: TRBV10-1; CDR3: CASSFDRGTEAFF; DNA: TGCGCCAGCAGTTTTGACAGGGGCACTGAAGCTTTCTTT
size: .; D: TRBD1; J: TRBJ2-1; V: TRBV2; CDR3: CASSGTGGPYNEQFF; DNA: TGTGCCAGCAGTGGTACAGGGGGACCTTACAATGAGCAGTTCTTC
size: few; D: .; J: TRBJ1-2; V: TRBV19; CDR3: CASSTPKTYNYGYTF; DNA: TGTGCCAGTAGTACCCCCAAGACATATAACTATGGCTACACCTTC